This T cell receptor beta chain was sequenced in a study of breast tumors, draining lymph nodes, adjacent tissues. TCRdb reprocessed the multiplex PCR reads with MiXCR, giving one entry per CDR3 protein. The data show more than 20,000 distinct CDR3 sequences, 60% to 70% seen once. The length of the CDR3 is 16 residues. Germline V gene lookup returns CDR1 MGHDK and CDR2 SYGVNS. The junction had 13 bases not matched to a gene; V was cut back by 8 bases and J by 5 bases. The rearrangement links TRBV25-1 to TRBJ2-2; 8 bases align to TRBD1. The TCR was taken from a female donor with breast cancer. Some clones in this sample may be carry-over from other donors' samples. The specimen sequenced was tumor-adjacent breast tissue. The CDR3 DNA is TGTGCCAGCCGCGGTTTACCTACAGGGGGTACCGGGGAGCTGTTTTTT. The encoded protein is CASRGLPTGGTGELFF.